These T cell receptor beta chains were read from a single sample in a study of blood T cells in healthy people across ages. Via MiXCR, TCRdb re-called the 5' RACE reads, giving one row per CDR3 protein. This sample has fewer than 2,000,000 distinct CDR3 sequences, with almost 35% found just once. The material sequenced was blood. Receptor source: a woman aged 25-40 years in good health. CDR3s include the opening cysteine and the closing phenylalanine or tryptophan. The order of the fields is D gene, V gene, clone size, J gene, CDR3 length, CDR3 DNA, CDR3 protein. The D gene is left open where the match is weak. Clone sizes are given selectively: once, few, many, or a class where the clone is expanded.

>TRBD2|TRBV7-9|.|TRBJ2-3|20
TGTGCCAGCAGCTTAAACCGGCGGGGACTAGCGAGACTTAGCACAGATACGCAGTATTTT
CASSLNRRGLARLSTDTQYF
>.|TRBV2|few|TRBJ1-4|16
TGTGCCAGCAGTGACGGGCAGAATCCCGTTAATGAAAAACTGTTTTTT
CASSDGQNPVNEKLFF
>TRBD1|TRBV20-1|few|TRBJ1-5|14
TGCAGTGCTAATCCAGGGGGCAGCAATCAGCCCCAGCATTTT
CSANPGGSNQPQHF
>.|TRBV20-1|few|TRBJ1-1|11
TGCAGTGCTAGGTCCGGGACTGAAGCTTTCTTT
CSARSGTEAFF
>.|TRBV20-1|few|TRBJ1-5|15
TGCAGTGCCAGGGACGGGACATCTGGCAATCAGCCCCAGCATTTT
CSARDGTSGNQPQHF
>TRBD1|TRBV5-6|.|TRBJ1-1|14
TGTGCCAGCAGCGGCAACTACAGGGGCACTGAAGCTTTCTTT
CASSGNYRGTEAFF
>.|TRBV20-1|.|TRBJ1-6|18
TGCAGTGCTAGAGATGGGTCGGGGGGAGGATTATATAATTCACCCCTCCACTTT
CSARDGSGGGLYNSPLHF
>.|TRBV6-5|.|TRBJ1-2|15
TGTGCCAGCAGTAGGCGGATCTTGGGTGGAACTGGCTACACCTTC
CASSRRILGGTGYTF
>TRBD2|TRBV11-2|few|TRBJ2-5|15
TGTGCCAGCAGCTTTATCCTAGCGGGCCAAGAGACCCAGTACTTC
CASSFILAGQETQYF
>.|TRBV29-1|.|TRBJ1-6|13
TGCAGCGCTCGGAGGTTTAGGGATTCACCCCTCCACTTT
CSARRFRDSPLHF
>TRBD2|TRBV4-1|.|TRBJ2-1|15
TGCGCCAGCAGCCAAGACCGGGACTACTACAATGAGCAGTTCTTC
CASSQDRDYYNEQFF
>TRBD2|TRBV6-5|few|TRBJ2-7|16
TGTGCCAGCAGTTCCCTAGCGGGGGGTAGGTCCTACGAGCAGTACTTC
CASSSLAGGRSYEQYF
>TRBD1|TRBV4-1|once|TRBJ2-7|15
TGCGCCAGCAACCACCCACAGGGGACAAAGGGCGAGCAGTACTTC
CASNHPQGTKGEQYF
>.|TRBV21-1|.|TRBJ2-3|15
TGTGCCAGGAAAGAGGCAGTAGGTTTCGCAGATACGCAGTATTTT
CARKEAVGFADTQYF
>.|TRBV2|once|TRBJ2-7|14
TGTGCCAGCACCCGAGAGGGTGGATCCTACGAGCAGTACTTC
CASTREGGSYEQYF